This TCR beta chain was sequenced in a study of monozygotic twins with inflammatory bowel disease. General observations from the study: Immunosuppressive treatment differences may have increased patient repertoire variability. Healthy twins shared more clonotypes with others than IBD patients, most markedly active ones. Resolution of different T cell subtypes was not achieved.

CDR3 length: 14 amino acids. Germline CDR1 and CDR2: DFQATT and SNEGSKA (reference sequence). Comment on this clonotype: Its antigen is not known.

TCRdb reworked the 5' RACE reads into one entry per CDR3 protein, no DNA. This sample contains around 380,000 distinct CDR3 sequences. Sequencing was carried out using blood. This TCR was recovered from a human donor with ulcerative colitis or Crohn's disease, or a healthy co-twin of an affected twin (not recorded which). V and J are TRBV20-1 and TRBJ2-1; the TCRdb D gene call, TRBD1, has no DNA to confirm it. The CDR3 sequence is CSAQTSSGYNEQFF.